Here is one TCR beta chain with its context. Its target is not known. V gave up 3 bases and J gave up 5 bases, with 14 bases separating them. This CDR3 spans 14 amino acids. This sample was taken from a study of T-cell memory formation after mild COVID-19. 5'RACE primed at constant segments yielded TCR alpha and TCR beta cDNA libraries bearing sample barcodes and UMIs. TCRdb ran MiXCR on the 5' RACE reads and lists one entry per CDR3 protein. The data contain 550,000 to 650,000 distinct CDR3 sequences, about 18% of them singletons. Study-level results: Clones that shrank (day 15 to 85) were balanced CD4/CD8, whereas later expanders leaned CD4+. Contracting CD4+ clones sat mainly in CM and EM; CD8+ in EMRA.

Sequencing used PBMCs or a T cell subset sorted from them (not recorded which). The origin of this receptor is an adult woman who had mild COVID-19 (a few samples of this study predate the infection). Cell type and time point are not known. This chain uses TRBV12-3 or TRBV12-4 with TRBJ2-7; possible D gene TRBD2, 6 bases. As DNA, the CDR3 is TGTGCCAGCAGTTTCTACGGGGGATACAACGAGCAGTACTTC. Translated: CASSFYGGYNEQYF.